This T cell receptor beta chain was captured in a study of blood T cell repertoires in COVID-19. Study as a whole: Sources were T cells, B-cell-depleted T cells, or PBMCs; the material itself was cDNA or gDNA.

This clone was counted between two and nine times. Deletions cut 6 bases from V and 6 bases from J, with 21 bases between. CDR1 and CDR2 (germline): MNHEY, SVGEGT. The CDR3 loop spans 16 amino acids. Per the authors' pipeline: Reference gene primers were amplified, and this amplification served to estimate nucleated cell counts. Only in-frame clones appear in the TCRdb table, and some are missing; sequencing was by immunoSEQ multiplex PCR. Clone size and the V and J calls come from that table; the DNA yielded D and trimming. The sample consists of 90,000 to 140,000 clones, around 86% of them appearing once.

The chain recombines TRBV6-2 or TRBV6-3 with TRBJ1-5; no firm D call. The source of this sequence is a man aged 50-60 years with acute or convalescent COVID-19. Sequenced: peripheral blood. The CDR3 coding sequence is TGTGCCAGCAGCCCCGGTCCACCCCCCCTCGTTCAGCCCCAGCATTTT. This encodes CASSPGPPPLVQPQHF.